This passage covers 18 T cell receptor beta chains from one sample sequenced in a study of PD-L1 blockade in urothelial cancer. Using immunoSEQ multiplex PCR, the repertoire was profiled, and TCRdb retains in-frame clones only, with some absent. The data hold approximately 100,000 clones, with about 90% observed a single time. The material sequenced was PBMCs, taken around atezolizumab (anti-PD-L1) treatment. The receptors originated from a woman aged 80 or over with urothelial cancer.

A single count supports this clone. The chain's CDR3 is CASSFRTGSGYEQFF. The DNA of the CDR3 is TGCGCCAGCAGCTTTCGGACAGGGTCAGGCTATGAGCAGTTCTTC. The genes are TRBV5-1 and TRBJ2-1, with 8 nucleotides matching TRBD1. V lost 2 bases to trimming and J lost 8 bases; unmatched junction nucleotides: 9. Germline V gives CDR1 SGHRS, CDR2 YFSETQ. The CDR3 is 15 amino acids.

The rearrangement links TRBV6-1 to TRBJ1-1, with D possibly being TRBD1 (5 bases). Deletions cut 3 bases from V and 8 bases from J, with 13 bases between. The germline V gene has CDR1 MNHNS and CDR2 SASEGT. The CDR3 has 13 amino acids. CDR3 sequence: CASSEQGTSEAFF. In DNA, the CDR3 is TGTGCCAGCAGTGAGCAAGGGACTTCAGAAGCTTTCTTT.

J is TRBJ2-7 and V is TRBV13, with 10 bases aligning to TRBD2. The CDR3 runs to 11 residues. Germline CDR1 and CDR2: PRHDT and FYEKMQ (reference sequence). Trimming cost V 6 bases and J 10 bases; bases outside gene matches: 3. In DNA form, the CDR3 reads TGTGCCAGCAGGCTAGCGGGAGAACAGTACTTC. It translates to CASRLAGEQYF.

The chain has TRBV7-9 and TRBJ2-1, with D tentatively TRBD1 (6 bases). V was pared by 5 bases and J by 8 bases, with 19 bases between. The CDR3 is 15 residues long. Germline V gives CDR1 SEHNR, CDR2 FQNEAQ (reference sequence). The CDR3 nucleotides are TGTGCCAGCAGCATGCGACAGGTGGCGGGCTATGAGCAGTTCTTC. Protein: CASSMRQVAGYEQFF. The whole variable domain, remainder taken from reference TRBV7-9 and TRBJ2-1, is DTGVSQNPRHKITKRGQNVTFRCDPISEHNRLYWYRQTLGQGPEFLTYFQNEAQLEKSRLLSDRFSAERPKGSFSTLEIQRTEQGDSAMYLCASSMRQVAGYEQFFGPGTRLTVL.

The gene calls are TRBV5-4 and TRBJ2-2, with a tentative D call TRBD1 (7 bases). The CDR3 has 15 residues. The V gene lost 4 bases and the J gene lost 4 bases, with 14 bases spanning the gap. Germline V gives CDR1 SGHNT, CDR2 YYREEE (reference sequence). The CDR3 reads CASSAPGGRTGELFF. In DNA form, the CDR3 reads TGTGCCAGCAGCGCCCCAGGGGGGCGCACCGGGGAGCTGTTTTTT.

This clone turned up a few times. V and J are TRBV2 and TRBJ1-1, with a possible D match to TRBD1 (6 bases). The CDR3 is 13 amino acids. Trimming took off 5 bases at V and 5 bases at J, with 12 bases between the two ends. Per germline, CDR1 SNHLY and CDR2 FYNNEI. The CDR3 DNA reads TGTGCCAGCAGTCCCACAGGGATTACTGAAGCTTTCTTT. Residues: CASSPTGITEAFF.

The chain joins TRBV29-1 to TRBJ2-1, with 13 bases aligning to TRBD2. With 6 bases clipped from V and 9 bases from J, the junction kept 5 bases outside the gene matches. The length of the CDR3 is 13 residues. Germline V lookup: CDR1 SQVTM, CDR2 ANQGSEA. This CDR3 is CSVGTSGNAEQFF. Here the CDR3 DNA reads TGCAGCGTCGGGACTAGCGGGAACGCTGAGCAGTTCTTC.

The J gene is TRBJ1-5, the V gene TRBV9, with TRBD1 identical over 11 bases. Germline CDR1 and CDR2: SGDLS and YYNGEE. The CDR3 runs to 15 residues. V was clipped by 3 bases and J by 4 bases; unmatched bases: 3. The CDR3 reads CASSAGQGANQPQHF. The DNA of the CDR3 is TGTGCCAGCAGCGCCGGACAGGGGGCAAATCAGCCCCAGCATTTT.

The rearrangement links TRBV7-8 to TRBJ2-5; 9 bases agree with TRBD1. The J segment lost 5 bases and the V segment lost 5 bases, leaving 9 bases of the junction unmatched. This CDR3 is built from 15 residues. The germline V gene encodes CDR1 SGHVS and CDR2 FQNEAQ. CDR3 region: CASSDPGQGRETQYF. The CDR3, as DNA: TGTGCCAGCAGCGATCCGGGACAGGGTAGGGAGACCCAGTACTTC. The entire variable domain, with the rest obtained from reference TRBV7-8 and TRBJ2-5, is as follows: GAGVSQSPRYKVAKRGQDVALRCDPISGHVSLFWYQQALGQGPEFLTYFQNEAQLDKSGLPSDRFFAERPEGSVSTLKIQRTQQEDSAVYLCASSDPGQGRETQYFGPGTRLLVL.

In this sample, this clone turned up a few times. The chain couples TRBV14 to TRBJ1-4; unclear D gene. This CDR3 has 17 amino acids. V gave up 4 bases and J gave up 0 bases, with 15 bases separating them. Germline CDR1 SGHDN, CDR2 FVKESK. The CDR3 loop is CASSRRKAGSTNEKLFF. In DNA form, the CDR3 reads TGTGCCAGCAGCCGAAGAAAAGCGGGGTCAACTAATGAAAAACTGTTTTTT.

The chain joins TRBV10-3 to TRBJ1-4; D is possibly TRBD1 (5 bases). The CDR3 is made up of 14 amino acids. Trimming stripped 2 bases from V and 5 bases from J, with 9 bases between. Germline V gene lookup returns CDR1 ENHRY and CDR2 SYGVKD. The CDR3 protein is CAISEGRVNEKLFF. In nucleotides, the CDR3 is TGTGCCATCAGTGAGGGCAGGGTAAATGAAAAACTGTTTTTT.

This chain uses TRBV7-9 with TRBJ2-7; TRBD1 matches 8 bases. The germline gives CDR1 SEHNR, CDR2 FQNEAQ (reference sequence). The CDR3 has 14 amino acids. The junction had 5 bases not matched to a gene; V was cut back by 4 bases and J by 3 bases. The CDR3 spells CASSSRDRIYEQYF. CDR3 DNA sequence: TGTGCCAGCAGCTCCCGGGACAGGATCTACGAGCAGTACTTC.

The genes are TRBV5-1 and TRBJ2-1; D is possibly TRBD2 (6 bases). Germline CDR1 reads SGHRS; CDR2 reads YFSETQ. The CDR3 spans 14 residues. V was trimmed by 2 bases and J by 3 bases, leaving 9 bases between them. The CDR3 protein is CASSLGGIYNEQFF. CDR3 nucleotide sequence: TGCGCCAGCAGCTTAGGCGGGATCTACAATGAGCAGTTCTTC.

The rearrangement uses TRBV27 and TRBJ2-1; 7 positions agree with TRBD2. This CDR3 comprises 18 residues. V shed 0 bases and J 5 bases; nucleotides not matched to a gene: 13. Germline loops: CDR1 MNHEY, CDR2 SMNVEV (reference sequence). CDR3 protein: CASSLSTPGSRGDNEQFF. Written as DNA, the CDR3 is TGTGCCAGCAGTTTATCGACTCCTGGAAGCCGGGGGGACAATGAGCAGTTCTTC.

V is TRBV28 and J is TRBJ2-1; maybe TRBD2 (6 bases). This CDR3 is 15 amino acids long. V dropped 5 bases and J dropped 7 bases, with 18 bases sitting between them. Germline CDR1 MDHEN, CDR2 SYDVKM. DNA for the CDR3: TGTGCCAGCAGTACCGCTTTGGGGAGGCTAAATGAGCAGTTCTTC. This gives the protein CASSTALGRLNEQFF.

This clone was found once. The chain uses TRBV19 and TRBJ2-3; 8 bases map to TRBD2. Germline loops: CDR1 LNHDA, CDR2 SQIVND (reference sequence). The V segment lost 7 bases and the J segment 2 bases; nucleotides outside the gene matches: 8. The CDR3 runs to 15 residues. The CDR3 bases are TGTGCCAGTATGGCGACTAGCGACTCCACAGATACGCAGTATTTT. This translates into CASMATSDSTDTQYF.

This clone occurred a few times. J is TRBJ2-2 and V is TRBV7-2; 7 bases are a match to TRBD2. CDR1 and CDR2 (germline): SGHTA, FQGNSA. With V trimmed by 0 bases and J by 5 bases, 3 bases remained unmatched. There are 15 residues in the CDR3. The CDR3: CASSLALGGTGELFF. In DNA form, the CDR3 reads TGTGCCAGCAGCTTAGCATTGGGAGGGACCGGGGAGCTGTTTTTT.

V usage is TRBV28 and J usage is TRBJ2-5; the match to TRBD2 covers 7 bases. Germline-derived CDR1 and CDR2 are MDHEN and SYDVKM. This CDR3 is 14 amino acids long. V trimming: 2 bases; J trimming: 5 bases; junction bases outside the gene matches: 5. This CDR3 is CASSLGGSHETQYF. As DNA, the CDR3 is TGTGCCAGCAGTTTAGGCGGGAGCCACGAGACCCAGTACTTC.